The 17 T cell receptor beta chains below were found in one sample sequenced in a study of shared clonotypes between healthy human individuals. Sequencing was performed with immunoSEQ multiplex PCR; in TCRdb, only in-frame clones are kept and a portion is missing. The sample has about a million clones, about 75% seen once. The source material was memory CD4+ T cells sorted from blood. As for subset: CD45RA-negative fraction. These receptor sequences come from a man aged 18 to 30 in good health.

This clone was counted ten times or more. The J gene is TRBJ1-2, the V gene TRBV2; 7 nucleotides align to TRBD1. The length of the CDR3 is 14 residues. With 7 bases clipped from V and 4 bases from J, the junction kept 9 bases outside the gene matches. Germline V CDR1 and CDR2: SNHLY, FYNNEI. This CDR3 is CASTYGTASYGYTF. The DNA for the CDR3 is TGTGCCAGCACTTACGGGACAGCGAGCTATGGCTACACCTTC.

J is TRBJ2-2 and V is TRBV19; 8 bases map to TRBD2. Germline values: CDR1 LNHDA, CDR2 SQIVND (reference sequence). The CDR3 consists of 17 residues. V was pared by 4 bases and J by 4 bases, with 11 bases of the junction left unmatched. CDR3 in amino acids: CASSTQRSGGRTGELFF. The CDR3 nucleotides read TGTGCCAGTAGTACCCAAAGGAGCGGGGGACGCACCGGGGAGCTGTTTTTT.

CDR3 loop: CAWSVGPQRLPNIYNSPLHF. The CDR3 region has the DNA TGTGCCTGGAGTGTAGGGCCACAAAGGCTCCCAAATATATATAATTCACCCCTCCACTTT. The rearrangement links TRBV30 to TRBJ1-6; D not certain. Trimming removed 0 bases at V and 4 bases at J, with 25 bases between. Germline V gene lookup returns CDR1 GTSNPN and CDR2 SVGIG (reference sequence). The CDR3 contains 20 residues.

The chain links TRBV28 to TRBJ1-2; TRBD1 matches at 10 bases. V gave up 3 bases and J gave up 14 bases; unmatched junction bases: 9. The CDR3 consists of 13 residues. Germline CDR1 and CDR2: MDHEN and SYDVKM. The CDR3 loop is CASSFPGTGVMTF. The CDR3 nucleotides are TGTGCCAGCAGTTTCCCCGGGACAGGGGTGATGACCTTC.

This sequence joins TRBV11-2 and TRBJ1-1; tentative D call: TRBD1 (6 bases). CDR1 and CDR2 (germline): SGHAT, FQNNGV. The CDR3 extends over 14 amino acids. V shed 3 bases and J shed 4 bases, with 12 bases lying between them. CDR3 loop: CASSFQGRGTEAFF. Here the CDR3 DNA reads TGTGCCAGCAGCTTTCAGGGGAGAGGCACTGAAGCTTTCTTT.

The chain is built from TRBV30 and TRBJ2-1, with 11 bases lining up with TRBD1. Germline CDR1 is GTSNPN and CDR2 is SVGIG (reference sequence). Trimming cost V 3 bases and J 8 bases; bases outside gene matches: 9. CDR3 length: 15 residues. The CDR3 sequence: CAWSRGQGVLYEQFF. CDR3 DNA sequence: TGTGCCTGGAGCCGGGGACAGGGGGTTTTATATGAGCAGTTCTTC.

The chain combines TRBV5-5 with TRBJ1-2, with D hard to call. V was clipped by 1 base and J by 0 bases, with 7 bases between them. Germline CDR1 and CDR2: SGHKS and YYEKEE (reference sequence). The length of the CDR3 is 14 residues. CDR3 amino acids: CASSLLQSNYGYTF. In DNA form, the CDR3 reads TGTGCCAGCAGCTTGTTACAGTCTAACTATGGCTACACCTTC.

In this sample, this clone turned up a few times. The V call is TRBV7-8, the J call TRBJ2-2, with 12 positions matching TRBD2. The CDR3 length is 15 residues. V shed 5 bases, J shed 6 bases, and the junction held 4 bases outside the gene matches. The germline gives CDR1 SGHVS, CDR2 FQNEAQ. The CDR3 nucleotides read TGTGCCAGCAGCGCCCTAGCGGGAGGGCCCGGGGAGCTGTTTTTT. This encodes CASSALAGGPGELFF.

This clone was detected once. This rearrangement joins TRBV14 to TRBJ1-6, with 11 bases matching TRBD1. From germline, CDR1 is SGHDN and CDR2 FVKESK. The CDR3 covers 15 residues. V lost 1 base to trimming and J lost 9 bases; unmatched junction nucleotides: 2. CDR3 nucleotides: TGTGCCAGCAGCCAAGTCGGGACAGGGGGTTCACCCCTCCACTTT. It specifies CASSQVGTGGSPLHF.

The rearrangement uses TRBV11-3 and TRBJ2-3; no clear D gene. This CDR3 region has 13 residues. V dropped 3 bases and J dropped 4 bases, with 8 bases sitting between them. Germline lookup yields CDR1 SGHNT and CDR2 YENEEA. In DNA form, the CDR3 reads TGTGCCAGCAGCTTGCACTGGGCAGATACGCAGTATTTT. Translation gives CASSLHWADTQYF.

The chain is built from TRBV19 and TRBJ1-2; 7 nucleotides align to TRBD1. After removal of 7 bases from V and 8 bases from J, the junction contained 13 bases not matched to a gene. This CDR3 has 14 residues. Germline CDR1 reads LNHDA; CDR2 reads SQIVND (reference sequence). The CDR3 is CASIGTGEFGGYTF. DNA for the CDR3: TGTGCCAGTATCGGAACAGGGGAGTTCGGAGGCTACACCTTC.

The chain couples TRBV28 to TRBJ2-4; TRBD1 might be the D (6 bases). V shed 6 bases and J shed 3 bases, with 15 bases lying between them. In germline, CDR1 is MDHEN, CDR2 SYDVKM. The CDR3 runs 15 residues. CDR3 DNA sequence: TGTGCCAGCAGGGGCCCACAGGGCGACAAAAACATTCAGTACTTC. Encoded protein: CASRGPQGDKNIQYF.

For the CDR3, the DNA is TGTGCCAGCAGCGTAGGAGGGGGGCCTGGGGCCAACGTCCTGACTTTC. Translating it yields CASSVGGGPGANVLTF. This sequence joins TRBV9 and TRBJ2-6; D may match TRBD1 or TRBD2 (6 bases each). CDR3 length equals 16 residues. The V gene lost 0 bases and the J gene lost 2 bases, with 9 bases spanning the gap. CDR1 is SGDLS and CDR2 is YYNGEE in the germline V gene.

Regarding this clone: The sample contains more than one DNA sequence encoding this CDR3. The genes are TRBV19 and TRBJ1-5; D ambiguous. Germline loops: CDR1 LNHDA, CDR2 SQIVND (reference sequence). The V end was cut by 6 bases, the J end by 2 bases, with 5 bases between. The CDR3 is made up of 12 amino acids. This CDR3 is CASSRRNQPQHF. The DNA for the CDR3 is TGTGCCAGTAGCAGGCGCAATCAGCCCCAGCATTTT.

This clone was counted between two and nine times. A read error may be the cause here, since a much bigger clone is one base away. The same CDR3 arises from other DNA sequences in this sample as well. The rearrangement links TRBV7-6 to TRBJ2-2; D unresolved. Trimming removed 1 base at V and 1 base at J, with 4 bases between. Germline V gene sequence: CDR1 SGHVS, CDR2 FNYEAQ. The CDR3 is 14 amino acids. The CDR3 protein is CASSLGQNTGELFF. In DNA, the CDR3 is TGTGCCAGCAGCTTAGGACAGAACACCGGGGAGCTGTTTTTT.

The gene calls are TRBV23-1 and TRBJ1-4; no firm D call. TRBV23-1 is identified as an open reading frame with a role that is uncertain. V was shortened by 8 bases and J by 8 bases, with 15 bases between the two germline ends. The CDR3 has 13 amino acids. CDR3 in DNA: TGCGCCAGCCTCCCGGGCCCCCGGGAAAAACTGTTTTTT. This codes for CASLPGPREKLFF.

CDR3 in amino acids: CASSIHSITEKLFF. CDR3 sequence (DNA): TGTGCCAGTAGTATCCACTCTATCACGGAAAAACTGTTTTTT. The rearrangement links TRBV19 to TRBJ1-4; D remains unclear. CDR3 length equals 14 residues. Trimming stripped 3 bases from V and 8 bases from J, with 13 bases between. Germline V CDR1 and CDR2: LNHDA, SQIVND (reference sequence).